What follows are 25 T cell receptor beta chains derived from one specimen sequenced in a study of T cells in Graves' hyperthyroidism and ophthalmopathy. From RNA transcripts, TCR beta CDR3 regions were amplified. HTBI primers were employed in a first-round RT-PCR of the TCR CDR3. TCRdb fed the multiplex PCR reads into MiXCR, producing one record per CDR3 protein. The profile shows approximately 510,000 distinct CDR3 sequences, roughly 45% of them singletons. Sequencing used peripheral blood or thyroid tissue (not recorded which). The receptors come from an adult woman with Graves' disease, either hyperthyroidism or ophthalmopathy (not recorded which).

A few counts support this clonotype. The chain employs TRBV9 and TRBJ1-6; 7 positions agree with TRBD1. Germline CDR1 and CDR2: SGDLS and YYNGEE. V gave up 3 bases and J gave up 7 bases; unmatched junction bases: 10. The CDR3 has 16 residues. In DNA form, the CDR3 reads TGTGCCAGCAGCGACCAACAGGGGAATTCGAATTCACCCCTCCACTTT. Translation: CASSDQQGNSNSPLHF.

The J gene is TRBJ1-3, the V gene TRBV10-3; tentatively, D is TRBD1 (5 bases). CDR3 size: 14 residues. CDR1 ENHRY and CDR2 SYGVKD come from the germline V gene. V lost 3 bases and J 3 bases, leaving 9 bases between the germline ends. CDR3 bases: TGTGCCATCAGTGAAAGGGGCAGTGGAAACACCATATATTTT. Translating gives CAISERGSGNTIYF.

DNA of the CDR3: TGTGCCAGCAGCTTGGCTAGCGGGAGAGTAGGGGAGACCCAGTACTTC. Translating gives CASSLASGRVGETQYF. This chain connects TRBV7-6 to TRBJ2-5; 10 positions agree with TRBD2. The CDR3 has 16 amino acids. J gave up 5 bases and V 3 bases, and 9 bases lay outside the gene matches. The germline V gene encodes CDR1 SGHVS and CDR2 FNYEAQ.

The V and J genes are TRBV5-1 and TRBJ2-6; weak D call: TRBD2 (6 bases). The CDR3 loop spans 18 amino acids. Germline CDR1 SGHRS, CDR2 YFSETQ. Trimming removed 3 bases at V and 2 bases at J, with 18 bases between. The CDR3 bases are TGCGCCAGCAGCTACGGGACCGGGAGCTTCCCTGGGGCCAACGTCCTGACTTTC. It yields the protein CASSYGTGSFPGANVLTF. Full variable domain (remainder filled in from reference TRBV5-1 and TRBJ2-6): KAGVTQTPRYLIKTRGQQVTLSCSPISGHRSVSWYQQTPGQGLQFLFEYFSETQRNKGNFPGRFSGRQFSNSRSEMNVSTLELGDSALYLCASSYGTGSFPGANVLTFGAGSRLTVL.

This clonotype was seen at least ten times. This rearrangement joins TRBV7-2 to TRBJ2-7; 9 bases agree with TRBD2. Germline-derived CDR1 and CDR2 are SGHTA and FQGNSA. CDR3 length: 14 amino acids. Unmatched junction bases numbered 5, after V lost 6 bases and J lost 2 bases. CDR3 DNA: TGTGCCAGCAGATGGCTAGCGGGGACCTACGAGCAGTACTTC. Its protein is CASRWLAGTYEQYF.

The genes are TRBV19 and TRBJ2-5; D possibly corresponds to TRBD2 (6 bases). CDR3 size: 11 residues. V lost 10 bases to trimming and J lost 7 bases, with 13 bases between them. The germline gives CDR1 LNHDA, CDR2 SQIVND (reference sequence). Here the CDR3 DNA reads TGTGCCACTAGCCTGGGGGGGACCCAGTACTTC. The encoded protein is CATSLGGTQYF.

This clonotype has just one count. This chain links TRBV25-1 with TRBJ2-5, with TRBD2 identical over 9 bases. The CDR3 runs 15 residues. CDR1 and CDR2 (germline): MGHDK, SYGVNS. Trimming removed 5 bases from V and 5 bases from J; junction bases left unmatched: 9. The CDR3 here is CASSRMGAGGETQYF. CDR3 in DNA: TGTGCCAGCAGTCGTATGGGGGCGGGAGGGGAGACCCAGTACTTC.

J is TRBJ2-7 and V is TRBV20-1; possibly TRBD1 or TRBD2 for D (5 bases each). The CDR3 runs to 15 residues. V lost 4 bases and J 7 bases, leaving 23 bases between the germline ends. From germline, CDR1 is DFQATT and CDR2 SNEGSKA (reference sequence). The CDR3 region has the DNA TGCAGTGCTACTGGGGGACCTCCTCTCAGCCAAGAGCAGTACTTC. It specifies CSATGGPPLSQEQYF.

The gene calls are TRBV5-5 and TRBJ1-1; D is ambiguous. Germline assignment: CDR1 SGHKS and CDR2 YYEKEE (reference sequence). The CDR3 runs 16 residues. V shed 4 bases and J shed 0 bases, with 16 bases lying between them. The DNA of the CDR3 is TGTGCCAGCAGCCTCTTAGGGAAAGCCGTGAACACTGAAGCTTTCTTT. Its translation is CASSLLGKAVNTEAFF.

As concerns this clonotype: A junction boundary mismatches the germline segment, possibly from a read error. The CDR3 DNA is TGTGCCAGCAGCCAACAGGGGATTAGGTACGAGCAGTACTTC. Its protein product is CASSQQGIRYEQYF. The chain joins TRBV5-1 to TRBJ2-7; 7 bases are a match to TRBD1. This CDR3 is 14 amino acids long. Germline V gene lookup returns CDR1 SGHRS and CDR2 YFSETQ.

This clonotype came up many times. The CDR3 protein is CSAQTGGFNSPLHF. The CDR3 coding sequence is TGCAGCGCCCAGACAGGGGGTTTTAATTCACCCCTCCACTTT. The chain uses TRBV29-1 and TRBJ1-6, with 9 bases matching TRBD1. V gave up 7 bases and J gave up 6 bases; unmatched junction bases: 7. The CDR3 totals 14 residues. Looked up from germline, CDR1 is SQVTM and CDR2 is ANQGSEA.

In this sample, this clonotype turned up many times. The J gene is TRBJ2-2, the V gene TRBV11-2; D uncertain. Trimming removed 5 bases at V and 3 bases at J, with 13 bases between. Germline V gene sequence: CDR1 SGHAT, CDR2 FQNNGV. The CDR3 is made up of 15 amino acids. CDR3 residues: CASSPRPLDTGELFF. The CDR3 coding sequence is TGTGCCAGCAGCCCGCGGCCCTTAGACACCGGGGAGCTGTTTTTT.

This sequence joins TRBV10-3 and TRBJ1-4, with 9 bases fitting TRBD1. This CDR3 is 16 amino acids long. V lost 2 bases to trimming and J lost 8 bases; unmatched junction nucleotides: 9. Germline values: CDR1 ENHRY, CDR2 SYGVKD. The chain's CDR3 is CAISEMDRGLEEKLFF. The CDR3 DNA is TGTGCCATCAGTGAGATGGACAGGGGCTTAGAGGAAAAACTGTTTTTT.

This clonotype was observed a few times. V usage is TRBV28 and J usage is TRBJ1-1; D may be TRBD1 (6 bases). The CDR3 is 14 residues long. V shed 7 bases and J shed 3 bases, with 15 bases lying between them. CDR1 is MDHEN and CDR2 is SYDVKM in the germline V gene. The CDR3: CASISGGVDTEAFF. In DNA, the CDR3 is TGTGCCAGCATCTCGGGGGGCGTGGACACTGAAGCTTTCTTT.

V usage is TRBV20-1 and J usage is TRBJ2-7, with D uncertain. V was pared by 5 bases and J by 2 bases, with 13 bases between. The V gene's germline CDR1 is DFQATT and CDR2 SNEGSKA (reference sequence). The CDR3 covers 13 residues. This CDR3 is CSAEKVRTYEQYF. Written as DNA, the CDR3 is TGCAGTGCTGAAAAGGTCCGTACCTACGAGCAGTACTTC.

This clonotype showed up many times. The chain has TRBV7-2 and TRBJ1-4; D may be TRBD1 (5 bases). Germline-derived CDR1 and CDR2 are SGHTA and FQGNSA. CDR3 size: 15 residues. V lost 5 bases and J 6 bases, leaving 16 bases between the germline ends. CDR3: CASSPTPGRHEKLFF. CDR3 DNA sequence: TGTGCCAGCAGCCCGACGCCAGGGCGGCATGAAAAACTGTTTTTT.

In regard to this clonotype: The junction does not match germline at one end; this may be a read error. V is TRBV2 and J is TRBJ2-6; TRBD1 agrees at 7 bases. The CDR3 is 13 residues long. The germline gives CDR1 SNHLY, CDR2 FYNNEI. The CDR3 coding sequence is TGTGCCAGCACACAGGGGAATTGGAACACTGAAGCTTTC. It yields the protein CASTQGNWNTEAF.

The genes are TRBV7-8 and TRBJ2-3; tentative D call: TRBD1 (5 bases). The CDR3 is made up of 15 amino acids. The ends were cut back, 5 bases at V and 3 bases at J, with 15 bases in the middle. Germline V gene lookup returns CDR1 SGHVS and CDR2 FQNEAQ. CDR3 nucleotide sequence: TGTGCCAGCAGCCCAGGGTCTGGGTTGACAGATACGCAGTATTTT. Protein product: CASSPGSGLTDTQYF.

This clonotype was seen at least ten times. Possible read error: a much larger clone is one base away. This rearrangement joins TRBV10-3 to TRBJ2-5; tentatively, D is TRBD1 (5 bases). The CDR3 covers 14 residues. Germline V gene lookup returns CDR1 ENHRY and CDR2 SYGVKD. The DNA of the CDR3 is TGTGTCATCAGTGAGTCAGGGCTCTTAGAGACCCAGTACTTC. Translation gives CVISESGLLETQYF.

This clonotype occurred a few times. The chain employs TRBV7-2 and TRBJ2-2; possible D gene TRBD1, 5 bases. Germline CDR1 reads SGHTA; CDR2 reads FQGNSA. This CDR3 contains 15 residues. Trimming stripped 9 bases from V and 3 bases from J, with 17 bases between. CDR3: CASSQGVWDTGELFF. Written as DNA, the CDR3 is TGTGCCAGTAGTCAAGGGGTTTGGGACACCGGGGAGCTGTTTTTT.

This clonotype occurred many times. The rearrangement links TRBV7-9 to TRBJ1-2, with D possibly being TRBD1 (5 bases). V gave up 2 bases and J gave up 7 bases, with 8 bases separating them. Germline V CDR1 and CDR2: SEHNR, FQNEAQ (reference sequence). This CDR3 contains 12 residues. The CDR3, as DNA: TGTGCCAGCAGCTTACAGGGAGGTGGCTACACCTTC. The encoded protein is CASSLQGGGYTF.

V and J are TRBV5-1 and TRBJ1-6, with D perhaps TRBD1 (6 bases). The CDR3 extends over 15 amino acids. The germline CDR1 and CDR2 sequences are SGHRS and YFSETQ. V dropped 5 bases and J dropped 10 bases, with 19 bases sitting between them. CDR3 amino acids: CASRKDSRAESPLHF. The CDR3 nucleotides are TGCGCCAGCAGAAAGGACAGTAGGGCCGAATCACCCCTCCACTTT.

This clonotype came up many times. The chain carries TRBV12-3 or TRBV12-4 and TRBJ2-5; 8 bases agree with TRBD2. With 3 bases clipped from V and 4 bases from J, the junction kept 4 bases outside the gene matches. This CDR3 has 14 residues. CDR3 coding DNA: TGTGCCAGCAGTTTCTTCGGGAGGGGAGAGACCCAGTACTTC. It codes for CASSFFGRGETQYF.

The chain couples TRBV24-1 to TRBJ1-2, with a possible D match to TRBD1 (5 bases). Germline loops: CDR1 KGHDR, CDR2 SFDVKD. This CDR3 region has 11 residues. The CDR3 reads CAYRDNYGYTF. In DNA, the CDR3 is TGTGCTTACCGGGACAACTATGGCTACACCTTC.

Points on this clonotype: This may be a read error, as it is one base from a much larger clone. V is TRBV5-5 and J is TRBJ2-5; D is undetermined. This CDR3 has 14 residues. The V gene's germline CDR1 is SGHKS and CDR2 YYEKEE (reference sequence). V gave up 0 bases and J gave up 4 bases, with 10 bases separating them. CDR3 amino acids: CASSLVRSRETQYF. CDR3 DNA sequence: TGTGCCAGCAGCTTGGTGCGTTCCCGAGAGACCCAGTACTTC. Variable domain in full (rest from reference TRBV5-5 and TRBJ2-5): DAGVTQSPTHLIKTRGQQVTLRCSPISGHKSVSWYQQVLGQGPQFIFQYYEKEERGRGNFPDRFSARQFPNYSSELNVNALLLGDSALYLCASSLVRSRETQYFGPGTRLLVL.